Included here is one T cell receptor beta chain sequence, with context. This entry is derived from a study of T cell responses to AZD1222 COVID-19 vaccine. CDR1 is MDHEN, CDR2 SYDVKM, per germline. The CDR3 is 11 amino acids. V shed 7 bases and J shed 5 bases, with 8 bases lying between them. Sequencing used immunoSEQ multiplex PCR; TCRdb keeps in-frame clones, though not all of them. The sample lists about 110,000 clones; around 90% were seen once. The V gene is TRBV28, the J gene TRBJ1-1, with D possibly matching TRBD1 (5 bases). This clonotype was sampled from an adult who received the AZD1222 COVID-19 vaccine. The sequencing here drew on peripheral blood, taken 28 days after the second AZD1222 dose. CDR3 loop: CASKWGTEAFF. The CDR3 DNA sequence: TGTGCCAGCAAATGGGGGACTGAAGCTTTCTTT.